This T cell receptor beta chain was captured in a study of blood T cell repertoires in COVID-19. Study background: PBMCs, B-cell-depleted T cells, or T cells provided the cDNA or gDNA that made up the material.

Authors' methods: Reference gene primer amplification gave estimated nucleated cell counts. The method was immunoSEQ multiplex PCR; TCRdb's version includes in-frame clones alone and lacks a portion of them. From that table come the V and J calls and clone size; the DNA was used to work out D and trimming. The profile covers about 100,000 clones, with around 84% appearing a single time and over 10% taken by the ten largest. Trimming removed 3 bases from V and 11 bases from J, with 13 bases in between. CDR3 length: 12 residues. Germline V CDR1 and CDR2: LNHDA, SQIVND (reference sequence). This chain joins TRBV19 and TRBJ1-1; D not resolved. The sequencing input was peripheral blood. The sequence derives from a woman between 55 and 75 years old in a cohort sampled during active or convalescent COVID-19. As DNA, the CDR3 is TGTGCCAGTAGTATTAGCGGAATGGGCGCTTTCTTT. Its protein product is CASSISGMGAFF.